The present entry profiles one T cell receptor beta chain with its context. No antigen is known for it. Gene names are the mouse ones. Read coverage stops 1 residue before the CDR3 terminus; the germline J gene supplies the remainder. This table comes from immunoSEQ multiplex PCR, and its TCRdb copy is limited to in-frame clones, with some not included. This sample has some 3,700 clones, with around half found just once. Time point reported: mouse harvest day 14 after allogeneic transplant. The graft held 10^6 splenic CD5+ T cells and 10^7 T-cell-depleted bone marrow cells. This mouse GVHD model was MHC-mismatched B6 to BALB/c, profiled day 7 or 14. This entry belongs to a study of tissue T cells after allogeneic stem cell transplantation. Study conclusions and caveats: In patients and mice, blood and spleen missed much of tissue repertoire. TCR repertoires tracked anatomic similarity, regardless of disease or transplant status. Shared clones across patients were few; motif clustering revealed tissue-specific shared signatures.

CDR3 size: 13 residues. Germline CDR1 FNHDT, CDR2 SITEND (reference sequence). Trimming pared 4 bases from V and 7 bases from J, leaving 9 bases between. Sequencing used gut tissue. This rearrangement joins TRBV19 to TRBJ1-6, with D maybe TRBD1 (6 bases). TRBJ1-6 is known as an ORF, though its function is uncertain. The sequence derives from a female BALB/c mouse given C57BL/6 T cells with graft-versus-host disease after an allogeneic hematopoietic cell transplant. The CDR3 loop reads CASSQGRNSPLYF. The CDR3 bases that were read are TGTGCCAGCAGTCAGGGGAGGAATTCGCCCCTCTAC.